Following are 12 T cell receptor beta chains from one sample sequenced in a study of cytomegalovirus exposure and HLA in healthy donors. Amplification used 60 Vbeta primers and 13 Jbeta primers. Profiling relied on immunoSEQ multiplex PCR, and the TCRdb table lists in-frame clones only, not all of them. The sample lists about 130,000 clones, approximately 78% occurring once. The specimen sequenced was PBMCs. These receptors were obtained from a woman between 50 and 59 years old in good health and CMV-seropositive.

The CDR3 DNA reads TGTGCCTGGAGTCCATACCGGGACAGGCATAATTCACCCCTCCACTTT. Protein: CAWSPYRDRHNSPLHF. This chain links TRBV30 with TRBJ1-6; 8 bases map to TRBD1. The CDR3 length is 16 residues. After removal of 2 bases from V and 5 bases from J, the junction contained 8 bases not matched to a gene. CDR1 and CDR2 (germline): GTSNPN, SVGIG (reference sequence).

The chain couples TRBV27 to TRBJ2-3; D might be TRBD2 (6 bases). The CDR3 is 15 residues long. The V and J ends lost 1 base and 4 bases respectively, with 12 bases between them. Germline values: CDR1 MNHEY, CDR2 SMNVEV (reference sequence). Here the CDR3 reads CASSLFGGWSDTQYF. The CDR3 region has the DNA TGTGCCAGCAGTTTATTTGGGGGGTGGTCAGATACGCAGTATTTT.

CDR3 sequence (DNA): TGTGCCAGCAGTTTATTCGGCGGGAGGATCAATGAGCAGTTCTTC. Translating gives CASSLFGGRINEQFF. The chain recombines TRBV27 with TRBJ2-1, with 8 bases matching TRBD2. The CDR3 is 15 amino acids. Germline V lookup: CDR1 MNHEY, CDR2 SMNVEV (reference sequence). Trimming at V came to 1 base and at J to 6 bases, leaving 5 bases not matched to a gene.

The genes are TRBV9 and TRBJ1-5; perhaps TRBD1 as D (5 bases). The CDR3 contains 15 residues. The germline gives CDR1 SGDLS, CDR2 YYNGEE. The V gene lost 4 bases and the J gene lost 0 bases, with 11 bases spanning the gap. The CDR3 reads CASSTQGGSNQPQHF. CDR3 nucleotide sequence: TGTGCCAGCAGCACCCAGGGTGGTAGCAATCAGCCCCAGCATTTT.

The chain combines TRBV10-2 with TRBJ2-7; D unclear. CDR3 length: 13 residues. V was trimmed by 2 bases and J by 4 bases, leaving 9 bases between them. Germline CDR1 and CDR2: WSHSY and SAAADI. The CDR3 loop is CASSEGLYYEQYF. CDR3 coding DNA: TGCGCCAGCAGTGAGGGCCTTTATTACGAGCAGTACTTC.

The chain couples TRBV29-1 to TRBJ1-2, with a tentative D call TRBD1 (6 bases). The germline gives CDR1 SQVTM, CDR2 ANQGSEA. Between the trimmed V and J ends, which lost 1 base and 4 bases, there was a span of 16 bases. There are 15 residues in the CDR3. This CDR3 is CSVEGQGFSSYGYTF. As DNA, the CDR3 is TGCAGCGTTGAAGGGCAGGGGTTCTCTAGCTATGGCTACACCTTC.

The gene calls are TRBV18 and TRBJ2-7, with TRBD1 matching 10 bases. There are 15 residues in the CDR3. Germline V gene data show CDR1 as KGHSH and CDR2 as LQKENI. J gave up 6 bases and V 4 bases, and 9 bases lay outside the gene matches. The CDR3 region has the DNA TGTGCCAGCTCACGCGGGACAGGGGATTTGGGCGAGCAGTACTTC. Translated, it gives CASSRGTGDLGEQYF.

This chain connects TRBV9 to TRBJ2-7, with D possibly TRBD2 on 7 matching bases. Trimming took 0 bases from V and 3 from J, leaving 13 bases between them. From germline, CDR1 is SGDLS and CDR2 YYNGEE. The CDR3 sequence is 15 residues long. The CDR3 reads CASSVEAGALYEQYF. The CDR3 DNA follows: TGTGCCAGCAGCGTAGAGGCGGGGGCACTCTACGAGCAGTACTTC.

The chain employs TRBV14 and TRBJ2-7; D not resolved. The CDR3 has 13 residues. CDR1 is SGHDN and CDR2 is FVKESK in the germline V gene. V dropped 3 bases and J dropped 0 bases, with 6 bases sitting between them. The chain's CDR3 is CASSQTTSYEQYF. The CDR3 region has the DNA TGTGCCAGCAGCCAGACAACCTCCTACGAGCAGTACTTC.

The chain has TRBV10-3 and TRBJ1-1; possibly TRBD1 for D (6 bases). Between the trimmed V and J ends, which lost 8 bases and 1 base, there was a span of 14 bases. This CDR3 has 14 amino acids. The germline V gene has CDR1 ENHRY and CDR2 SYGVKD. Here the CDR3 DNA reads TGTGCCATCCAAGATTGGGACACGAACACTGAAGCTTTCTTT. Translating it yields CAIQDWDTNTEAFF.

The chain links TRBV11-1 to TRBJ2-7; TRBD1 is a possible D gene (7 bases). Germline assignment: CDR1 SGHAT and CDR2 FQDESV (reference sequence). The CDR3 spans 15 residues. With 5 bases removed from V and 5 bases from J, the gap between germline ends came to 19 bases. The CDR3 spells CASSLDRRGHDEQYF. DNA of the CDR3: TGTGCCAGCAGCCTCGATCGGAGGGGGCACGACGAGCAGTACTTC.

V usage is TRBV5-5 and J usage is TRBJ1-5, with a possible D match to TRBD1 (5 bases). Trimming took 2 bases from V and 5 from J, leaving 8 bases between them. This CDR3 has 13 amino acids. Germline V gene data show CDR1 as SGHKS and CDR2 as YYEKEE (reference sequence). CDR3 sequence reads: CASSLDSHQPQHF. For the CDR3, the DNA is TGTGCCAGCAGCTTAGACAGCCATCAGCCCCAGCATTTT.